The clone carrying this T cell receptor (beta chain) was picked up a small number of times. After removal of 6 bases from V and 5 bases from J, the junction contained 9 bases not matched to a gene. Germline V gives CDR1 SNHLY, CDR2 FYNNEI. The CDR3 covers 15 residues. The data stem from a study of blood T cells in healthy people across ages. A J-beta primer mix and a sample-barcoded 5' primer were used in a second PCR of about 6 to 12 cycles. TCRdb re-called the 5' RACE reads with MiXCR, one entry per CDR3 protein. This sample has 550,000 to 750,000 distinct CDR3 sequences, with 21% found just once. This receptor was obtained from a man between 65 and 85 years old in good health. The sample taken for sequencing was blood. The chain employs TRBV2 and TRBJ2-5; TRBD2 matches 10 bases. The CDR3 bases are TGTGCCAGCAGGGGGAGCGGGAGGGGATTGGAGACCCAGTACTTC. This gives the protein CASRGSGRGLETQYF.